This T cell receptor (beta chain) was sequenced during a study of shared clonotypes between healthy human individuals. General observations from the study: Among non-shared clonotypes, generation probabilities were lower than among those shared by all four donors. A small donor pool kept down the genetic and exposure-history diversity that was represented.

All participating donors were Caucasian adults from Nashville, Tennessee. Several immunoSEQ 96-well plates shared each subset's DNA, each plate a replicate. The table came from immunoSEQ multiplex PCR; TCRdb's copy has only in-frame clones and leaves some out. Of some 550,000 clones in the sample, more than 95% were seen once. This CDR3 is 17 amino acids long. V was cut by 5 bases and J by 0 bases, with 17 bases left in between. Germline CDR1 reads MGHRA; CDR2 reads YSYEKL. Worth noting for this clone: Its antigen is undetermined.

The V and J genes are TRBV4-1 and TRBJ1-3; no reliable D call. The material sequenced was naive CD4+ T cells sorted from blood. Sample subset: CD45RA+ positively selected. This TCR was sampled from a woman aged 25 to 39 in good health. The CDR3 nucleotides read TGCGCCAGCAGCGGACGAGATGGACGGTTCTCTGGAAACACCATATATTTT. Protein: CASSGRDGRFSGNTIYF.